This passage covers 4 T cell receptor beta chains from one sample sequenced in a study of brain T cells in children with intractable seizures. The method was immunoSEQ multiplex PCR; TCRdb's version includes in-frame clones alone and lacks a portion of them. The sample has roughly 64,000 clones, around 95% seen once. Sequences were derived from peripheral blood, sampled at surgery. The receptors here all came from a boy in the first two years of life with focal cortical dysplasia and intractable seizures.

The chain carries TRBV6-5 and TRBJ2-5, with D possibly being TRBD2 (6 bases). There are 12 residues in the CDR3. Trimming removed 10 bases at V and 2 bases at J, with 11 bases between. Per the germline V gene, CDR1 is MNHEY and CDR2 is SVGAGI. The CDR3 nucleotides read TGTGCCACCGGGAGTGCACAAGAGACCCAGTACTTC. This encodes CATGSAQETQYF.

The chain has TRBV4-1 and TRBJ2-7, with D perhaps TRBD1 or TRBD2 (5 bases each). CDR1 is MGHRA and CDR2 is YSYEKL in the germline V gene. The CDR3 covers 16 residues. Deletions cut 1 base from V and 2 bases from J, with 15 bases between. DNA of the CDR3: TGCGCCAGCAGCCAAGTCTCCGGGACGGAGCCCTACGAGCAGTACTTC. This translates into CASSQVSGTEPYEQYF.

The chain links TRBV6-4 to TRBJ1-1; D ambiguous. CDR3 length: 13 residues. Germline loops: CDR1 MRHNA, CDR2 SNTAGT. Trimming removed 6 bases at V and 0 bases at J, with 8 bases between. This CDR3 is CASRSEMNTEAFF. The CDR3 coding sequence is TGTGCCAGCAGGTCCGAAATGAACACTGAAGCTTTCTTT.

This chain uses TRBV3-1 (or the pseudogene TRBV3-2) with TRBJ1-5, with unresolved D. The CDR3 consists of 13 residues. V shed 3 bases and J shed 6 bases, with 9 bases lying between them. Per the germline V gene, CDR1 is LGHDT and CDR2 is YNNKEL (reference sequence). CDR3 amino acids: CASSHASSQPQHF. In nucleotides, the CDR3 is TGTGCCAGCAGCCACGCGAGCTCTCAGCCCCAGCATTTT.